A single sample gave rise to the 3 T cell receptor beta chains below, sequenced in a study of cytomegalovirus exposure and HLA in healthy donors. The PCR had 60 Vbeta and 13 Jbeta primers. Generated by immunoSEQ multiplex PCR, the TCRdb table keeps only in-frame clones and is missing some. The data hold 60,000 to 80,000 clones, with 65% to 75% observed a single time. The source material was PBMCs. All receptors come from a woman under 40 in good health and CMV-seronegative.

CDR3 nucleotide sequence: TGTGCCAGCTCACCACTCAGGGACAGGGGGAGCAATGAGCAGTTCTTC. Translation: CASSPLRDRGSNEQFF. The chain has TRBV18 and TRBJ2-1; 11 bases agree with TRBD1. Germline lookup yields CDR1 KGHSH and CDR2 LQKENI. The CDR3 contains 16 residues. The V and J ends lost 1 base and 6 bases, in that order; junction bases with no gene match: 5. The full variable domain, in which reference TRBV18 and TRBJ2-1 provide the parts outside the CDR3, is NAGVMQNPRHLVRRRGQEARLRCSPMKGHSHVYWYRQLPEEGLKFMVYLQKENIIDESGMPKERFSAEFPKEGPSILRIQQVVRGDSAAYFCASSPLRDRGSNEQFFGPGTRLTVL.

V is TRBV19 and J is TRBJ2-1, with 8 positions matching TRBD2. V was clipped by 3 bases and J by 12 bases; unmatched bases: 7. CDR3 size: 13 residues. CDR1 and CDR2 from the germline V gene are LNHDA and SQIVND (reference sequence). As DNA, the CDR3 is TGTGCCAGTAGTATGCGGGGGGAACGGGTGCAGTTCTTC. Protein sequence: CASSMRGERVQFF.

For the CDR3, the DNA is TGTGCTAGTGGTTTGGTATGGGTAGCGGGAGTCAGTAACACCGGGGAGCTGTTTTTT. Translated, it gives CASGLVWVAGVSNTGELFF. The chain is built from TRBV12-5 and TRBJ2-2, with TRBD2 matching 9 bases. The CDR3 consists of 19 residues. J was trimmed by 2 bases and V by 0 bases; bases with no gene match: 10. Germline CDR1 reads LGHNT; CDR2 reads FRNRAP.